The 24 T cell receptor beta chains listed next were all sequenced from one sample in a study of long-term antiretroviral therapy in people with HIV. immunoSEQ v3.0 was run at survey level. Generated by immunoSEQ multiplex PCR, the TCRdb table keeps only in-frame clones and is missing some. The sample carries approximately 26,000 clones, less than 85% recorded once. Sequences were derived from unsorted PBMCs, sampled 2.3 years after starting antiretroviral therapy. These receptors were collected from a man between 35 and 55 years old with HIV.

The chain combines TRBV13 with TRBJ1-2, with a possible D match to TRBD1 (5 bases). V gave up 0 bases and J gave up 8 bases, with 16 bases separating them. The CDR3 length is 15 residues. Germline CDR1 PRHDT, CDR2 FYEKMQ (reference sequence). DNA of the CDR3: TGTGCCAGCAGCTTAGGCCGTGGTAGCACAGGAGGCTACACCTTC. Protein sequence: CASSLGRGSTGGYTF.

The chain uses TRBV6-1 and TRBJ2-1; D possibly corresponds to TRBD1 (5 bases). Germline CDR1 is MNHNS and CDR2 is SASEGT. The CDR3 consists of 12 residues. Deletions cut 7 bases from V and 8 bases from J, with 12 bases between. CDR3 loop: CASTLLGDEQFF. Here the CDR3 DNA reads TGTGCCAGCACCCTTCTAGGGGATGAGCAGTTCTTC.

This sequence joins TRBV7-9 and TRBJ2-1; D remains unclear. The length of the CDR3 is 14 residues. Germline CDR1 reads SEHNR; CDR2 reads FQNEAQ (reference sequence). The germline V and J ends were trimmed by 1 base and 5 bases, with 9 bases remaining between them. Written as DNA, the CDR3 is TGTGCCAGCAGCTTAGTTCTTGGCCACAATGAGCAGTTCTTC. Translation gives CASSLVLGHNEQFF.

This sequence joins TRBV7-6 and TRBJ1-2; 9 nucleotides match TRBD1. Germline V gives CDR1 SGHVS, CDR2 FNYEAQ. The CDR3 spans 14 residues. The V segment lost 1 base and the J segment 7 bases; nucleotides outside the gene matches: 4. CDR3 amino acids: CASSLGGQGSGYTF. The CDR3 nucleotides are TGTGCCAGCAGCTTAGGGGGACAGGGAAGTGGCTACACCTTC.

The chain has TRBV27 and TRBJ1-2; 7 bases are shared with TRBD1. Germline V CDR1 and CDR2: MNHEY, SMNVEV (reference sequence). V was clipped by 6 bases and J by 0 bases; unmatched bases: 1. This CDR3 comprises 13 residues. CDR3 bases: TGTGCCAGCAGGGGGACAGCTAACTATGGCTACACCTTC. It yields the protein CASRGTANYGYTF.

The chain has TRBV2 and TRBJ1-1; possible D gene TRBD1, 6 bases. This CDR3 comprises 15 residues. Germline CDR1 reads SNHLY; CDR2 reads FYNNEI. Deletions cut 4 bases from V and 5 bases from J, with 17 bases between. CDR3 sequence (DNA): TGTGCCAGCAGTGGTCCCAGGGGAGGTTGGACTGAAGCTTTCTTT. Protein sequence: CASSGPRGGWTEAFF.

The rearrangement uses TRBV7-9 and TRBJ1-2; D unclear. Trimming removed 3 bases from V and 4 bases from J, with 15 bases in between. Germline CDR1 SEHNR, CDR2 FQNEAQ (reference sequence). The CDR3 is 15 residues long. The CDR3 sequence is CASSFPRPGIYGYTF. As DNA, the CDR3 is TGTGCCAGCAGCTTTCCCCGCCCGGGGATCTATGGCTACACCTTC. Together with reference TRBV7-9 and TRBJ1-2, the CDR3 gives the full variable domain: DTGVSQNPRHKITKRGQNVTFRCDPISEHNRLYWYRQTLGQGPEFLTYFQNEAQLEKSRLLSDRFSAERPKGSFSTLEIQRTEQGDSAMYLCASSFPRPGIYGYTFGSGTRLTVV.

This CDR3 is CASSLLGTEAFF. Here the CDR3 DNA reads TGCGCCAGCAGCTTGTTAGGAACTGAAGCTTTCTTT. This rearrangement joins TRBV5-1 to TRBJ1-1; D unresolved. Trimming took off 1 base at V and 5 bases at J, with 6 bases between the two ends. The CDR3 runs to 12 residues. Germline lookup yields CDR1 SGHRS and CDR2 YFSETQ. The whole variable domain, filled in from reference TRBV5-1 and TRBJ1-1, reads KAGVTQTPRYLIKTRGQQVTLSCSPISGHRSVSWYQQTPGQGLQFLFEYFSETQRNKGNFPGRFSGRQFSNSRSEMNVSTLELGDSALYLCASSLLGTEAFFGQGTRLTVV.

V usage is TRBV4-1 and J usage is TRBJ2-3, with a possible D match to TRBD2 (7 bases). Per the germline V gene, CDR1 is MGHRA and CDR2 is YSYEKL. The CDR3 loop spans 15 amino acids. With 5 bases removed from V and 1 base from J, the gap between germline ends came to 13 bases. The CDR3 DNA reads as TGCGCCAGCAGCATTCGGGGGGCCCGCACAGATACGCAGTATTTT. Translated: CASSIRGARTDTQYF.

This chain uses TRBV10-3 with TRBJ1-2, with D unclear. Germline CDR1 reads ENHRY; CDR2 reads SYGVKD. With 1 base removed from V and 1 base from J, the gap between germline ends came to 4 bases. This CDR3 comprises 13 residues. The CDR3 region is CAISEFGNYGYTF. CDR3 nucleotides: TGTGCCATCAGTGAGTTCGGTAACTATGGCTACACCTTC.

J is TRBJ2-7 and V is TRBV6-5, with 9 nucleotides matching TRBD1. The V and J ends lost 0 bases and 4 bases, in that order; junction bases with no gene match: 4. This CDR3 region has 15 residues. Germline V gene data show CDR1 as MNHEY and CDR2 as SVGAGI. CDR3 in amino acids: CASSYSRDRGYEQYF. The CDR3, as DNA: TGTGCCAGCAGTTACTCGAGAGACAGGGGGTACGAGCAGTACTTC.

The chain uses TRBV6-5 and TRBJ2-7; no firm D call. The CDR3 covers 15 residues. Trimming removed 5 bases from V and 0 bases from J, with 14 bases in between. The V gene's germline CDR1 is MNHEY and CDR2 SVGAGI. The CDR3 reads CASSPSYGSSYEQYF. The CDR3 DNA is TGTGCCAGCAGTCCCTCGTACGGTAGCTCCTACGAGCAGTACTTC.

This rearrangement joins TRBV6-5 to TRBJ1-3, with 8 bases aligning to TRBD1. CDR1 MNHEY and CDR2 SVGAGI come from the germline V gene. The junction had 2 bases not matched to a gene; V was cut back by 4 bases and J by 0 bases. The CDR3 covers 15 residues. The CDR3 nucleotides read TGTGCCAGCAGTTTTACAGGGGGCTCTGGAAACACCATATATTTT. Translating it yields CASSFTGGSGNTIYF.

The chain combines TRBV19 with TRBJ2-6, with D unclear. This CDR3 has 15 amino acids. V lost 2 bases to trimming and J lost 2 bases, with 7 bases between them. Germline V gives CDR1 LNHDA, CDR2 SQIVND (reference sequence). The CDR3 DNA reads as TGTGCCAGTAGTATAATAGATCCTGGGGCCAACGTCCTGACTTTC. This translates into CASSIIDPGANVLTF.

The rearrangement uses TRBV6-5 and TRBJ1-4, with TRBD1 as a possible D gene (6 bases). This CDR3 spans 13 amino acids. Looked up from germline, CDR1 is MNHEY and CDR2 is SVGAGI. V gave up 0 bases and J gave up 11 bases, with 10 bases separating them. The CDR3, as DNA: TGTGCCAGCAGTTACTCGAACACAGGGAAACTGTTTTTT. Protein sequence: CASSYSNTGKLFF.

The chain is built from TRBV4-1 and TRBJ2-1; D remains unclear. This CDR3 is built from 16 residues. Germline assignment: CDR1 MGHRA and CDR2 YSYEKL. Trimming removed 1 base at V and 0 bases at J, with 10 bases between. CDR3 residues: CASSQVNLVSYNEQFF. In DNA form, the CDR3 reads TGCGCCAGCAGCCAAGTTAATCTGGTCTCCTACAATGAGCAGTTCTTC.

This rearrangement joins TRBV6-4 to TRBJ1-1; no firm D call. V shed 6 bases and J shed 0 bases, with 11 bases lying between them. CDR1 is MRHNA, CDR2 SNTAGT, per germline. The CDR3 is made up of 14 amino acids. The DNA for the CDR3 is TGTGCCAGCAGAGACAACAACATGAACACTGAAGCTTTCTTT. It is translated as CASRDNNMNTEAFF.

This clone was detected a few times. The gene calls are TRBV5-8 and TRBJ2-7; D is unresolved. The ends were cut back, 4 bases at V and 6 bases at J, with 8 bases in the middle. Germline CDR1 and CDR2: SGHTS and YDEGEE. The CDR3 extends over 11 amino acids. CDR3 in DNA: TGTGCCAGCAGCCCGGTTGGCGAGCAGTACTTC. As protein: CASSPVGEQYF.

This clone was detected only a few times. The V and J genes are TRBV2 and TRBJ1-5, with D perhaps matching TRBD1 (5 bases). The length of the CDR3 is 13 residues. Germline values: CDR1 SNHLY, CDR2 FYNNEI. V was pared by 4 bases and J by 7 bases, with 11 bases between. The CDR3 DNA is TGTGCCAGCAGTGTGGGGGTCGGACAGCCCCAGCATTTT. As protein: CASSVGVGQPQHF.

CDR3 bases: TGTGCCAGCAGCCAACCGGGACAGACCCACGATAGCGCCCAGCATTTT. Its protein product is CASSQPGQTHDSAQHF. The rearrangement links TRBV4-2 to TRBJ1-5, with 7 nucleotides matching TRBD1. CDR1 and CDR2 (germline): LGHNA, YNFKEQ. This CDR3 region has 16 residues. After removal of 2 bases from V and 11 bases from J, the junction contained 15 bases not matched to a gene.

The rearrangement links TRBV19 to TRBJ1-5; the match to TRBD1 covers 9 bases. V lost 3 bases, J lost 5 bases, and 5 bases stayed unmatched. The germline gives CDR1 LNHDA, CDR2 SQIVND (reference sequence). CDR3 length equals 15 residues. The CDR3 DNA reads TGTGCCAGTAGTATCGGGACAGGGTTCGATCAGCCCCAGCATTTT. Amino acids: CASSIGTGFDQPQHF.

V and J are TRBV21-1 and TRBJ1-2. TRBV21-1 is a recognized pseudogene. The CDR3 extends over 18 amino acids. The CDR3 is CASSKGGSGKGRSKGYTF. In DNA, the CDR3 is TGTGCCAGCAGCAAAGGAGGTTCGGGGAAGGGAAGGTCGAAGGGCTACACCTTC.

The chain joins TRBV4-2 to TRBJ2-1; weak D call: TRBD2 (6 bases). Trimming cost V 4 bases and J 5 bases, with 12 bases left between them. The CDR3 contains 14 residues. In germline, CDR1 is LGHNA, CDR2 YNFKEQ. CDR3 sequence (DNA): TGTGCCAGCAGCCCCTGGGACTCGGACAATGAGCAGTTCTTC. It translates to CASSPWDSDNEQFF.

In DNA, the CDR3 is TGTGCCAGCAGCCCACTCGGGGGGGGGACCCAGTACTTC. Amino acids: CASSPLGGGTQYF. J is TRBJ2-5 and V is TRBV7-2; 8 nucleotides align to TRBD2. The CDR3 length is 13 residues. V lost 5 bases and J lost 7; bases outside the gene matches: 6. The germline V gene encodes CDR1 SGHTA and CDR2 FQGNSA.